The 21 T cell receptor beta chains reported below all come from one sample, sequenced in a study of identical twins. TCRdb called the 5' RACE reads again in MiXCR, with one record for every CDR3 protein. The table lists under 800,000 distinct CDR3 sequences, about 20% of them singletons. The same sample was also studied in work on T cells expressing NK-cell markers.

Input material: PBMCs. These receptors all stem from a young woman in good health.

This chain joins TRBV12-3 or TRBV12-4 and TRBJ1-2, with D possibly TRBD1 on 6 matching bases. The length of the CDR3 is 12 residues. Trimming stripped 4 bases from V and 6 bases from J, with 9 bases between. CDR3 loop: CASSYYRDGYTF. CDR3 bases: TGTGCCAGCAGTTACTACAGGGATGGCTACACCTTC.

There are a few counts of this clonotype. The genes are TRBV4-3 and TRBJ2-7, with D perhaps assigned TRBD1 or TRBD2 (5 bases each). The CDR3 loop spans 16 amino acids. Germline V gene data show CDR1 as LGHNA and CDR2 as YSLEER. Trimming removed 3 bases from V and 3 bases from J, with 18 bases in between. The CDR3 spells CASSQGLGDGLYEQYF. The CDR3 bases are TGCGCCAGCAGCCAGGGTTTAGGGGACGGTCTCTACGAGCAGTACTTC.

The chain couples TRBV7-9 to TRBJ2-2; D perhaps matches TRBD1 (6 bases). The germline V gene encodes CDR1 SEHNR and CDR2 FQNEAQ (reference sequence). Trimming pared 5 bases from V and 5 bases from J, leaving 15 bases between. This CDR3 contains 15 residues. The CDR3 nucleotides read TGTGCCAGCAGCCAATGCAGGGGCTGGACCGGGGAGCTGTTTTTT. The encoded protein is CASSQCRGWTGELFF.

The V gene is TRBV20-1, the J gene TRBJ2-5; D is possibly TRBD2 (5 bases). The CDR3 consists of 11 residues. The V gene's germline CDR1 is DFQATT and CDR2 SNEGSKA (reference sequence). The ends were cut back, 1 base at V and 7 bases at J, with 7 bases in the middle. The CDR3 DNA is TGCAGTGCTAGAGCACTAGGGACCCAGTACTTC. The encoded protein is CSARALGTQYF.

This clonotype was observed at least ten times. This chain links TRBV29-1 with TRBJ2-4, with D unresolved. Germline V gene lookup returns CDR1 SQVTM and CDR2 ANQGSEA. Trimming pared 4 bases from V and 0 bases from J, leaving 7 bases between. This CDR3 has 13 amino acids. For the CDR3, the DNA is TGCAGCGTTGTATACGGAGCCAAAAACATTCAGTACTTC. Translation: CSVVYGAKNIQYF.

The chain carries TRBV5-1 and TRBJ2-7; the match to TRBD1 covers 11 bases. V was pared by 2 bases and J by 3 bases, with 4 bases of the junction left unmatched. This CDR3 has 15 amino acids. From germline, CDR1 is SGHRS and CDR2 YFSETQ. CDR3 sequence reads: CASSFGTGGIYEQYF. The CDR3 nucleotides are TGCGCCAGCAGCTTCGGGACAGGGGGTATCTACGAGCAGTACTTC.

This clonotype was counted between two and nine times. The rearrangement uses TRBV27 and TRBJ2-7; D may match TRBD1 or TRBD2 (5 bases each). Trimming left V 5 bases short and J 5 bases short, with 16 bases between. The CDR3 covers 14 residues. Germline CDR1 is MNHEY and CDR2 is SMNVEV (reference sequence). Here the CDR3 DNA reads TGTGCCAGCAGTCCGGTCGTAGAGGGGCACGAGCAGTACTTC. Amino acids: CASSPVVEGHEQYF.

The rearrangement uses TRBV20-1 and TRBJ1-2; D not resolved. Deletions cut 4 bases from V and 0 bases from J, with 6 bases between. CDR1 is DFQATT and CDR2 is SNEGSKA in the germline V gene (reference sequence). The CDR3 is made up of 12 amino acids. The CDR3 sequence is CSAMFPNYGYTF. The DNA of the CDR3 is TGCAGTGCTATGTTCCCTAACTATGGCTACACCTTC.

V gene TRBV7-2 combines with J gene TRBJ1-1; D might be TRBD1 (5 bases). The CDR3 is 15 amino acids. The V end lost 3 bases, the J end lost 1 base, and 12 bases lay between the germline ends. Germline-derived CDR1 and CDR2 are SGHTA and FQGNSA. The CDR3 DNA reads as TGTGCCAGCAGCTTCGACAGTACTCCGAACACTGAAGCTTTCTTT. Translation gives CASSFDSTPNTEAFF.

The genes are TRBV6-1 and TRBJ2-5, with D possibly matching TRBD2 (6 bases). The ends were cut back, 2 bases at V and 5 bases at J, with 15 bases in the middle. There are 15 residues in the CDR3. Germline CDR1 and CDR2: MNHNS and SASEGT. The CDR3 DNA sequence: TGTGCCAGCAGTGAACAGGGACTTCAGGTTGAGACCCAGTACTTC. Its protein product is CASSEQGLQVETQYF.

V gene TRBV12-3 or TRBV12-4 combines with J gene TRBJ2-4; 9 nucleotides match TRBD1. The J segment lost 5 bases and the V segment lost 5 bases, leaving 7 bases of the junction unmatched. The CDR3 length is 15 residues. CDR3: CASSHGTGRENIQYF. CDR3 nucleotides: TGTGCCAGCAGTCACGGGACAGGGCGAGAAAACATTCAGTACTTC.

In this sample, this clonotype turned up a few times. The chain couples TRBV6-5 to TRBJ2-6; D remains ambiguous. V lost 2 bases, J lost 2 bases, and 7 bases lay in between. The CDR3 sequence is 15 residues long. The germline V gene has CDR1 MNHEY and CDR2 SVGAGI. CDR3 in DNA: TGTGCCAGCAGTTACGACGGTACTGGGGCCAACGTCCTGACTTTC. Translating it yields CASSYDGTGANVLTF.

This clonotype turned up a few times. The chain couples TRBV2 to TRBJ1-5; D might be TRBD1 (6 bases). V lost 1 base to trimming and J lost 3 bases, with 7 bases between them. The CDR3 totals 14 residues. Germline V CDR1 and CDR2: SNHLY, FYNNEI. CDR3 coding DNA: TGTGCCAGCAGTGAAGAGGGGGTCAATCAGCCCCAGCATTTT. Amino acid sequence: CASSEEGVNQPQHF. Based on the CDR3 plus reference TRBV2 and TRBJ1-5, the full variable domain is EPEVTQTPSHQVTQMGQEVILRCVPISNHLYFYWYRQILGQKVEFLVSFYNNEISEKSEIFDDQFSVERPDGSNFTLKIRSTKLEDSAMYFCASSEEGVNQPQHFGDGTRLSIL.

A single count supports this clonotype. A much larger clone is a single base away; this may be a read error. The chain uses TRBV5-1 and TRBJ2-1, with 8 bases identical to TRBD1. The CDR3 length is 15 residues. CDR1 SGHRS and CDR2 YFSETQ come from the germline V gene. The DNA for the CDR3 is TGCGCCAGCATCTTGGACGGACAGGGTTCGGGTGAGCAGTTCTTC. As protein: CASILDGQGSGEQFF.

This clonotype has only a few counts. This chain links TRBV20-1 with TRBJ2-4, with D tentatively TRBD1 or TRBD2 (5 bases each). Germline V gene lookup returns CDR1 DFQATT and CDR2 SNEGSKA (reference sequence). The CDR3 consists of 13 residues. The CDR3, as DNA: TGCAGCACTACACAGGAGGCTCAAAACATTCAGTACTTC. Translation gives CSTTQEAQNIQYF.

This clonotype was seen a handful of times. The rearrangement links TRBV12-3 or TRBV12-4 to TRBJ2-1; TRBD2 agrees at 9 bases. After removal of 7 bases from V and 15 bases from J, the junction contained 16 bases not matched to a gene. CDR3 length: 14 residues. The DNA for the CDR3 is TGTGCCAGCACCCGGAAAATAAAGGGCGGGAGGGGGTTCTTC. The encoded protein is CASTRKIKGGRGFF.

This clonotype was observed many times. The chain links TRBV12-3 or TRBV12-4 to TRBJ2-3, with D possibly matching TRBD1 (6 bases). V was pared by 6 bases and J by 1 base, with 11 bases between. The CDR3 covers 14 residues. The CDR3 loop reads CASSYRVGTDTQYF. The CDR3 nucleotides read TGTGCCAGCAGCTACAGGGTGGGCACAGATACGCAGTATTTT.

This clonotype was detected ten times or more. The rearrangement uses TRBV4-3 and TRBJ1-5; tentative D call: TRBD1 (5 bases). Trimming took off 3 bases at V and 0 bases at J, with 21 bases between the two ends. CDR1 is LGHNA, CDR2 YSLEER, per germline. This CDR3 comprises 19 residues. CDR3 region: CASSHEMWAGGDSNQPQHF. CDR3 nucleotide sequence: TGCGCCAGCAGCCATGAGATGTGGGCTGGGGGGGATAGCAATCAGCCCCAGCATTTT.

This clonotype has just a few counts. This chain links TRBV6-1 with TRBJ2-6; D gene uncertain. Trimming took 2 bases from V and 0 from J, leaving 5 bases between them. This CDR3 spans 15 amino acids. Germline-derived CDR1 and CDR2 are MNHNS and SASEGT. The CDR3 loop is CASSEQSSGANVLTF. In nucleotides, the CDR3 is TGTGCCAGCAGTGAACAGAGCTCTGGGGCCAACGTCCTGACTTTC.

This clonotype was picked up a small number of times. The J gene is TRBJ2-7, the V gene TRBV11-2; 7 nucleotides agree with TRBD1. This CDR3 region has 16 residues. CDR1 and CDR2 (germline): SGHAT, FQNNGV. Trimming removed 3 bases from V and 1 base from J; junction bases left unmatched: 9. CDR3: CASSFGTAVPSYEQYF. The CDR3 coding sequence is TGTGCCAGCAGCTTTGGGACAGCCGTCCCGTCCTACGAGCAGTACTTC.

This clonotype was seen more than once but under ten times. The CDR3 nucleotides are TGTGCCAGCAGCTTAAGGAAGGGGGTCCAGTTCTTC. Encoded protein: CASSLRKGVQFF. V and J are TRBV7-2 and TRBJ2-1; perhaps TRBD1 as D (6 bases). V gave up 2 bases and J gave up 13 bases, with 12 bases separating them. The germline gives CDR1 SGHTA, CDR2 FQGNSA. The CDR3 totals 12 residues.